What follows is one T cell receptor (beta chain) and its context. Its matching antigen is unknown. The sample comes from a study of chemoradiotherapy in HPV16-positive cancers. Study summary: Candidate HPV-specific clones and shared TCR motifs came from two HPV16-positive patients.

Clones were read by immunoSEQ multiplex PCR, and TCRdb kept only the in-frame ones, dropping some. The data contain under 30,000 clones, roughly 94% of them seen just once; the ten biggest clones take up 2.7%. General study results and limits: HPV-responsive T-cell expansion during chemoradiotherapy was linked to improved recurrence-free survival in HPV16-positive patients. Candidate HPV-specific clones and E7-related TCR motifs grew in tumor during treatment.

Over chemoradiotherapy, repertoires were sampled more than once. The sequence was obtained from a human donor with HPV-associated anogenital cancer. This material was collected from a patient who underwent chemoradiotherapy.

Here the CDR3 reads CASSLWGAKDSNQPQHF. As DNA, the CDR3 is TGTGCCAGCAGCCTTTGGGGGGCCAAGGATAGCAATCAGCCCCAGCATTTT. V and J are TRBV5-6 and TRBJ1-5, with D tentatively TRBD1 (6 bases). The V end lost 4 bases, the J end lost 0 bases, and 17 bases lay between the germline ends. The CDR3 is made up of 17 amino acids. Per the germline V gene, CDR1 is SGHDT and CDR2 is YYEEEE.